This is a list of T cell receptor beta chains from one sample in a study of cytomegalovirus exposure and HLA in healthy donors. Profiling relied on immunoSEQ multiplex PCR, and the TCRdb table lists in-frame clones only, not all of them. The repertoire consists of 110,000 to 150,000 clones, with around 86% occurring once and the leading ten covering roughly 1.2%. Sequences were obtained from PBMCs. The receptors derive from a female donor in good health and CMV-seronegative. Both conserved end residues are trimmed from each CDR3. The order of the fields is J gene, V gene, CDR3 protein.

>TRBJ2-5|TRBV14
ASSHGGRKVETQY
>TRBJ1-1|TRBV7-8
ASSRQGPNTEAF
>TRBJ2-5|TRBV27
ASSSDSVGETQY
>TRBJ2-7|TRBV28
ASESSDPTRIYEQY
>TRBJ1-2|TRBV5-1
ASSLEGSGFS
>TRBJ2-4|TRBV7-9
ASSLVDSLAKNIQY
>TRBJ1-1|TRBV27
ASRGSRPSTEAF
>TRBJ2-1|TRBV28
ASSTAAMDRSMNEQF
>TRBJ1-5|TRBV7-9
ASSQRTGGSNQPQH
>TRBJ1-2|TRBV28
ASLIQGTYGYT
>TRBJ1-1|TRBV15
ATSRDMNTEAF
>TRBJ2-1|TRBV5-1
ASSSRYNEQF
>TRBJ2-3|TRBV9
ASSTETGPDTQY
>TRBJ1-4|TRBV7-6
ASRAGTGLLNEKLF
>TRBJ2-7|TRBV6-1
ASSATFKYEQY
>TRBJ2-3|TRBV6-6
ASSYISGRVTDTQY
>TRBJ1-5|TRBV6-1
ASSELGVNQPQH
>TRBJ2-1|TRBV7-2
ATNSGPIYNEQF
>TRBJ2-1|TRBV29-1
SVNRGSGSTGYNEQF
>TRBJ1-5|TRBV28
ASQSGTGMDQPQH
>TRBJ2-7|TRBV28
ASSTTGLAGGASSYEQY
>TRBJ2-7|TRBV5-1
ASSPGPGRLSAEQY
>TRBJ2-7|TRBV28
ASSLYREQY
>TRBJ2-7|TRBV7-9
ASSVLTDEQY
>TRBJ2-7|TRBV6-5
ASTRVGFYEQY
>TRBJ1-1|TRBV25-1
ASRDNFWAHTEAF
>TRBJ2-3|TRBV29-1
SVGSGSETDTQY
>TRBJ2-2|TRBV27
ASSLIAGAGTGELF
>TRBJ1-2|TRBV29-1
SVEFRSRGGYGYT
>TRBJ2-3|TRBV13
ASSAATGLAGPTDTQY
>TRBJ1-1|TRBV5-8
ASTPGSLLNTEAF
>TRBJ1-4|TRBV11-2
ASSLGGRGLELF
>TRBJ1-1|TRBV6-6
ASSYGGAEAF
>TRBJ2-2|TRBV4-1
ASSRSRTSGSGELF
>TRBJ2-3|TRBV11-1
ASSRTSGRTDTQY
>TRBJ2-2|TRBV7-2
ASSLFGLYSNTGELF
>TRBJ2-2|TRBV6-1
ATRKTGAGELF
>TRBJ2-3|TRBV6-5
ASSYTPEGADTQY
>TRBJ1-2|TRBV6-5
ASSFQGNYGYT
>TRBJ2-1|TRBV2
ASSVSTSSYNEQF
>TRBJ1-1|TRBV6-6
ASSYSLTEAF
>TRBJ2-1|TRBV10-1
ASSATGNEQF
>TRBJ1-4|TRBV5-1
ASRPNSHSEKLF
>TRBJ2-1|TRBV29-1
SVSTRLAGGGYNEQF
>TRBJ1-5|TRBV6-5
ASSPVSNQPQH
>TRBJ2-7|TRBV6-1
ASSERTGAPYEQY
>TRBJ2-7|TRBV19
ASRGTGTPYEQY
>TRBJ2-7|TRBV5-4
ASSQGMTGGEQY
>TRBJ1-1|TRBV9
ASSVGTDTEAF
>TRBJ1-4|TRBV28
ASSPPRTIWLEKLF
>TRBJ1-1|TRBV28
ASGGRLGGVYEAF
>TRBJ2-5|TRBV2
ASSKTGGRGETQY
>TRBJ2-7|TRBV5-6
ASSKRGLSYEQY
>TRBJ2-3|TRBV7-8
ASSLVVGTRSLTTDTQY
>TRBJ2-7|TRBV5-4
ASRGAGTGDPYEQY
>TRBJ2-7|TRBV28
ASSFLAGGTYEQY
>TRBJ1-5|TRBV15
ATSRTGPHQPQH
>TRBJ2-1|TRBV7-6
ASSPGTGVSNEQF
>TRBJ1-2|TRBV7-9
ASSPRTDYGYT